Listed below are T cell receptor beta chains from one sample, sequenced in a study of T cell responses to AZD1222 COVID-19 vaccine. The data were produced by immunoSEQ multiplex PCR, yet TCRdb's version contains in-frame clones alone and is incomplete. The profile shows around 110,000 clones, around 94% of them singletons. This specimen consisted of peripheral blood, obtained on day 0 of AZD1222 vaccination. The source is an adult in good health. CDR3s include the opening cysteine and the closing phenylalanine or tryptophan. A D gene is named only where the DNA matches it firmly. Clone size is not always given. Where it is, it says once, few, many or a class for expanded clones.

>TRBV19|.|.|TRBJ1-5
CASSIRDYQPQHF
TGTGCCAGTAGTATAAGGGATTATCAGCCCCAGCATTTT
>TRBV24-1|TRBD1|once|TRBJ2-3
CATSDATGVADTQYF
TGTGCCACCAGTGACGCCACAGGGGTCGCAGATACGCAGTATTTT
>TRBV18|TRBD2|.|TRBJ2-3
CASSPLAGPTDTQYF
TGTGCCAGCTCACCACTAGCGGGACCCACAGATACGCAGTATTTT
>TRBV10-3|.|once|TRBJ1-2
CAISPDRTNYGYTF
TGTGCCATCAGTCCGGACAGAACTAACTATGGCTACACCTTC
>TRBV5-1|TRBD2|.|TRBJ2-3
CASSSPPLGGDPTFLTGTQYF
TGCGCCAGCAGCTCCCCGCCCTTGGGGGGGGACCCAACCTTTCTGACGGGTACGCAGTATTTT
>TRBV19|TRBD2|.|TRBJ2-1
CASSSSGRFNEQFF
TGTGCCAGTAGCTCTAGCGGGAGGTTTAATGAGCAGTTCTTC
>TRBV6-1|.|.|TRBJ1-1
CASSEQPDRHTEAFF
TGTGCCAGCAGTGAGCAGCCGGACCGACACACTGAAGCTTTCTTT
>TRBV6-5|.|.|TRBJ1-5
CASSRADSNQPQHF
TGTGCCAGCAGTAGGGCGGACTCCAATCAGCCCCAGCATTTT
>TRBV29-1|.|.|TRBJ1-2
CSVEEHGYTF
TGCAGCGTTGAAGAACATGGCTACACCTTC
>TRBV29-1|.|.|TRBJ1-1
CSFEGNTEAFF
TGCAGCTTCGAGGGCAACACTGAAGCTTTCTTT
>TRBV6-6|.|.|TRBJ2-7
CASRGDSYEQYF
TGTGCCAGCAGGGGGGACTCCTACGAGCAGTACTTC
>TRBV11-3|.|.|TRBJ2-3
CASSLGTDTDTQYF
TGTGCCAGCAGCTTAGGGACAGACACAGATACGCAGTATTTT
>TRBV7-2|TRBD2|once|TRBJ2-1
CASSFPGLAGGNEQFF
TGTGCCAGCAGCTTTCCGGGACTAGCGGGAGGGAATGAGCAGTTCTTC
>TRBV6-2/TRBV6-3|.|.|TRBJ1-1
CASSLAARWNTEAFF
TGTGCCAGCAGTTTGGCCGCCCGCTGGAACACTGAAGCTTTCTTT
>TRBV28|.|.|TRBJ2-7
CASRGGATAVFEQYF
TGTGCCAGCAGGGGAGGCGCGACTGCCGTTTTCGAGCAGTACTTC
>TRBV4-1|.|once|TRBJ1-5
CASSQDPGTAGNQPQHF
TGCGCCAGCAGCCAAGATCCTGGAACAGCGGGCAATCAGCCCCAGCATTTT